One sample yielded the 5 T cell receptor beta chains listed below, sequenced in a study of cytomegalovirus exposure and HLA in healthy donors. 13 Jbeta primers and 60 Vbeta primers were used for the PCR. Sequenced by immunoSEQ multiplex PCR; TCRdb stores in-frame clones only, minus some. The table shows 75,000 or so clones, with roughly 80% occurring only once. Sequencing used PBMCs. The origin of the receptors is a woman aged 30 to 39 in good health and CMV-seropositive.

The chain has TRBV6-5 and TRBJ2-1; 10 bases map to TRBD2. This CDR3 contains 15 residues. J gave up 6 bases and V 7 bases, and 9 bases lay outside the gene matches. Germline-derived CDR1 and CDR2 are MNHEY and SVGAGI. Here the CDR3 reads CASNPLAGDGNEQFF. CDR3 DNA sequence: TGTGCCAGCAACCCCCTAGCGGGAGATGGCAATGAGCAGTTCTTC.

The chain employs TRBV2 and TRBJ1-1; 8 nucleotides agree with TRBD1. From germline, CDR1 is SNHLY and CDR2 FYNNEI. This CDR3 has 14 residues. Unmatched junction bases numbered 9, after V lost 2 bases and J lost 10 bases. The DNA for the CDR3 is TGTGCCAGCAGTGAAAACACAGGGGGATTGGGAGCTTTCTTT. Translating it yields CASSENTGGLGAFF.

V is TRBV9 and J is TRBJ2-1; 10 bases align to TRBD2. The CDR3 loop spans 13 amino acids. V shed 5 bases and J 8 bases; nucleotides not matched to a gene: 4. Germline values: CDR1 SGDLS, CDR2 YYNGEE. CDR3 residues: CASSASGRDEQFF. CDR3 nucleotides: TGTGCCAGCAGTGCTAGCGGGAGAGATGAGCAGTTCTTC.

The chain is built from TRBV6-6 and TRBJ2-7; a weak D match, TRBD2 (6 bases). The germline gives CDR1 MNHNY, CDR2 SVGAGI (reference sequence). The CDR3 covers 14 residues. V lost 6 bases and J lost 2, with 14 bases in between. The CDR3 nucleotides read TGTGCCAGCAGAACCCCTGGGGAGGCCTACGAGCAGTACTTC. It yields the protein CASRTPGEAYEQYF.

V gene TRBV9 combines with J gene TRBJ2-7, with TRBD2 matching over 8 bases. CDR3 length: 15 residues. Germline values: CDR1 SGDLS, CDR2 YYNGEE. The J segment lost 4 bases and the V segment lost 2 bases, leaving 8 bases of the junction unmatched. In nucleotides, the CDR3 is TGTGCCAGCAGCGTCCAACCGGGGGGGAATTACGAGCAGTACTTC. This translates into CASSVQPGGNYEQYF.